This T cell receptor (beta chain) was sequenced for a study of blood T cell repertoires in COVID-19. Background on the study: The analysed material was cDNA or gDNA that came from T cells, B-cell-depleted T cells, or PBMCs.

Symptom resolution, clearance, or two negative PCRs marked the recovered donors of Cohort 3. Per the original data handling: Amplified reference gene primers provided the basis for estimating nucleated cell counts. Clones were read by immunoSEQ multiplex PCR, and TCRdb kept only the in-frame ones, dropping some. V and J calls and clone size follow that table, whereas D and trimming were derived from the DNA. The table records 150,000 to 200,000 clones, more than 65% of them present only once. The CDR3 is 16 amino acids. V shed 6 bases, J shed 5 bases, and the junction held 14 bases outside the gene matches. Germline V CDR1 and CDR2: SGHTA, FQGNSA.

The sequenced sample consisted of PBMCs or T cells enriched from blood (not recorded which). This chain uses TRBV7-2 with TRBJ2-5, with TRBD1 matching over 8 bases. The TCR originated in a man over 45 who had recovered from COVID-19. CDR3 nucleotide sequence: TGTGCCAGCAGTACAGGGGACAGGATTTTGGGGGAGACCCAGTACTTC. Translation: CASSTGDRILGETQYF. The full variable domain, completed using reference TRBV7-2 and TRBJ2-5, is GAGVSQSPSNKVTEKGKDVELRCDPISGHTALYWYRQSLGQGLEFLIYFQGNSAPDKSGLPSDRFSAERTGGSVSTLTIQRTQQEDSAVYLCASSTGDRILGETQYFGPGTRLLVL.